The source of this T cell receptor beta chain is a study of graft-versus-host responses after intestinal transplantation. Study as a whole: Recipients obtained multivisceral, liver-intestinal, or isolated intestinal transplants.

The method was immunoSEQ multiplex PCR; TCRdb's version includes in-frame clones alone and lacks a portion of them. The table lists 90,000 to 150,000 clones, approximately 95% of them singletons. The CDR3 sequence is 15 residues long. Germline CDR1 is MNHEY and CDR2 is SMNVEV (reference sequence). As regards this clone: Its antigen is as yet unknown. Sequence at one end of the junction differs from germline and may be a read error.

The sequences come from unstimulated CD8+ T cells sorted from spleen or lymph node cells, collected before intestinal transplant. The rearrangement links TRBV27 to TRBJ2-1; 11 bases line up with TRBD2. The receptor's source is a human donor who received an intestinal transplant. The CDR3 DNA reads TGTGCCAGCAGTCTCGGGACTAGCGGAAACAATGAGCGGTTCTTC. This sequence encodes CASSLGTSGNNERFF.